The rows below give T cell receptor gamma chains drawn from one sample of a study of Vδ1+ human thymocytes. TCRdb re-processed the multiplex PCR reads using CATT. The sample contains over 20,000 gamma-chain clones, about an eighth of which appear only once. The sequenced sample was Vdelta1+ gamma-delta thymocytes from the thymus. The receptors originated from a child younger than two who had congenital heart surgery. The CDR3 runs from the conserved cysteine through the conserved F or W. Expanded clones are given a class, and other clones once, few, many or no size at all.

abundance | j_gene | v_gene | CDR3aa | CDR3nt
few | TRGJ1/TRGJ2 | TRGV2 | CATWDGRNKKLF | TGTGCCACCTGGGACGGCCGTAATAAGAAACTCTTT
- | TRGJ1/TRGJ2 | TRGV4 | CATWNGPGSYYKKLF | TGTGCCACCTGGAATGGGCCGGGGTCTTATTATAAGAAACTCTTT
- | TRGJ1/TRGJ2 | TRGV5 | CATWDRPHYYKKLF | TGTGCCACCTGGGACAGACCCCATTATTATAAGAAACTCTTT
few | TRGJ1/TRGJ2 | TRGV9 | CALWEVRNLPPNYYKKLF | TGTGCCTTGTGGGAGGTGCGGAATCTACCCCCGAATTATTATAAGAAACTCTTT
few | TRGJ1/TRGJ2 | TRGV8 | CATWVKNYYKKLF | TGTGCCACCTGGGTTAAGAATTATTATAAGAAACTCTTT
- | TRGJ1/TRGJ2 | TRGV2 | CATWDGRVKLF | TGTGCCACCTGGGACGGGCGGGTGAAACTCTTT
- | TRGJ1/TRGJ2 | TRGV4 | CATWNSEKLF | TGTGCCACCTGGAATTCGGAGAAACTCTTT
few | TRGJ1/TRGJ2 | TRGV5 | CATWDRVPNYYKKLF | TGTGCCACCTGGGACAGGGTACCGAATTATTATAAGAAACTCTTT
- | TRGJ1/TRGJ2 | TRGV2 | CATWDGPSWKLF | TGTGCCACCTGGGACGGGCCGTCCTGGAAACTCTTT
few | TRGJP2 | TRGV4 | CATWTDGDWIKTF | TGTGCCACCTGGACCGATGGAGATTGGATCAAGACGTTT
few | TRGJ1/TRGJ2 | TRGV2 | CATWCDKKLF | TGTGCCACCTGGTGTGATAAGAAACTCTTT
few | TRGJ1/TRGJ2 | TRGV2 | CATWDARGYKKLF | TGTGCCACCTGGGACGCCCGGGGTTATAAGAAACTCTTT
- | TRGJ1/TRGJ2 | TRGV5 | CATWDRNHYYKKLF | TGTGCCACCTGGGACAGGAATCATTATTATAAGAAACTCTTT
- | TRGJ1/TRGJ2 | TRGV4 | CATWDGPGSVKLF | TGTGCCACCTGGGATGGGCCCGGTTCGGTGAAACTCTTT
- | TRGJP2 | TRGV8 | CATWERSDWIKTF | TGTGCCACCTGGGAGCGATCGGATTGGATCAAGACGTTT
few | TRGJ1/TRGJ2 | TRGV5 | CATWDRQRYKKLF | TGTGCCACCTGGGACAGGCAGCGCTATAAGAAACTCTTT
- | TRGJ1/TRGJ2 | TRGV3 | CATWDRPCKKLF | TGTGCCACCTGGGACAGGCCCTGTAAGAAACTCTTT
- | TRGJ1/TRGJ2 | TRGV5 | CATWDRPPYLNYYKKLF | TGTGCCACCTGGGACAGGCCCCCGTACCTTAATTATTATAAGAAACTCTTT
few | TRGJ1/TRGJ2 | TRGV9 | CALWDEDYYKKLF | TGTGCCTTGTGGGACGAGGATTATTATAAGAAACTCTTT
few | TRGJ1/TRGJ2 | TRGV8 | CATWDRDKKLF | TGTGCCACCTGGGATCGGGATAAGAAACTCTTT
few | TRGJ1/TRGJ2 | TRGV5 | CATWDTTEHYYKKLF | TGTGCCACCTGGGACACAACTGAACATTATTATAAGAAACTCTTT
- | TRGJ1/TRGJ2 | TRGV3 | CATWDQARYKKLF | TGTGCCACCTGGGACCAGGCTCGTTATAAGAAACTCTTT
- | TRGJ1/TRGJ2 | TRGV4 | CATWDCSNYYKKLF | TGTGCCACCTGGGATTGTTCGAATTATTATAAGAAACTCTTT
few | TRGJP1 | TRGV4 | CARYTTGWFKIF | TGTGCCAGATATACCACTGGTTGGTTCAAGATATTT
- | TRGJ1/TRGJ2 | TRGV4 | CATWNGRYKKLF | TGTGCCACCTGGAATGGGCGGTATAAGAAACTCTTT
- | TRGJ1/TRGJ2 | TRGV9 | CALWEGPEKLF | TGTGCCTTGTGGGAGGGCCCGGAGAAACTCTTT
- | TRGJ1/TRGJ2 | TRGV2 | CATWTGDYYKKLF | TGTGCCACCTGGACCGGGGATTATTATAAGAAACTCTTT
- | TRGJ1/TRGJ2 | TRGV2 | CATWDRLYYKKLF | TGTGCCACCTGGGACCGACTTTATTATAAGAAACTCTTT
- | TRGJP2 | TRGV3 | CATWDNRVLENWIKTF | TGTGCCACCTGGGATAATCGGGTGCTGGAGAATTGGATCAAGACGTTT
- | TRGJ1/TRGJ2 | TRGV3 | CATWVPLRVEKLF | TGTGCCACCTGGGTCCCCCTGCGGGTAGAGAAACTCTTT
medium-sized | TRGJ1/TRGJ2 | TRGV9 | CALWESYKKLF | TGTGCCTTGTGGGAGAGTTATAAGAAACTCTTT
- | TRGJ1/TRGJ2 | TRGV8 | CATWDRGLNYYKKLF | TGTGCCACCTGGGATAGGGGACTAAATTATTATAAGAAACTCTTT
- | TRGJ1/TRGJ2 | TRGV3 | CATWGFRDKKLF | TGTGCCACCTGGGGGTTTAGGGATAAGAAACTCTTT
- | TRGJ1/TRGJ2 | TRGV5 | CATWDRLDADKKLF | TGTGCCACCTGGGACAGGCTAGATGCCGATAAGAAACTCTTT
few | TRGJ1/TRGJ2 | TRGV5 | CATWAKGYKKLF | TGTGCCACCTGGGCCAAAGGTTATAAGAAACTCTTT
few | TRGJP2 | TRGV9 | CALWEVRGSSDWIKTF | TGTGCCTTGTGGGAGGTGCGAGGCAGTAGTGATTGGATCAAGACGTTT
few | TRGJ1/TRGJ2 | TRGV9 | CALWEVMEKLF | TGTGCCTTGTGGGAGGTTATGGAGAAACTCTTT
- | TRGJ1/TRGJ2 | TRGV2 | CATWDGRAQDFYYKKLF | TGTGCCACCTGGGACGGCCGGGCCCAAGATTTTTATTATAAGAAACTCTTT
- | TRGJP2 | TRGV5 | CATWDKVGSDWIKTF | TGTGCCACCTGGGACAAGGTTGGTAGTGATTGGATCAAGACGTTT
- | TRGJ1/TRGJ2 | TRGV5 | CATWDRPGALHKKLF | TGTGCCACCTGGGACAGGCCGGGCGCTCTGCATAAGAAACTCTTT
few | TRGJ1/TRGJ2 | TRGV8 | CATWDSPRAKLF | TGTGCCACCTGGGATAGCCCTCGTGCGAAACTCTTT
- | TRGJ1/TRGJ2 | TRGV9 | CALWGLGKLF | TGTGCCTTGTGGGGGTTGGGGAAACTCTTT
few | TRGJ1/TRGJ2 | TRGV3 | CATWDRPNKKLF | TGTGCCACCTGGGACAGGCCCAATAAGAAACTCTTT
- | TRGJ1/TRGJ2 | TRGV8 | CATWRHYKKLF | TGTGCCACCTGGCGGCATTATAAGAAACTCTTT
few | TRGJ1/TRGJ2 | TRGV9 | CALWELLGYYKKLF | TGTGCCTTGTGGGAACTCCTGGGGTATTATAAGAAACTCTTT
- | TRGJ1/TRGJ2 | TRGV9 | CALWGVGYKKLF | TGTGCCTTGTGGGGGGTAGGATATAAGAAACTCTTT